The following is a T cell receptor (beta chain) sequence with its context. Antigen specificity is unknown. These data are taken from a study of T cell responses to AZD1222 COVID-19 vaccine. Study-wide results and caveats: AZD1222 recipients seropositive at baseline numbered only 5 to 7. When two AZD1222 doses had been given, Spike-specific TCR breadth and depth rose. As reported, nearly half of all spike-specific TCRs target variant regions that are unmutated.

Sequencing was performed with immunoSEQ multiplex PCR; in TCRdb, only in-frame clones are kept and a portion is missing. The repertoire holds about 150,000 clones, approximately 88% seen once, with roughly 16% in the top ten. Trimming pared 1 base from V and 6 bases from J, leaving 10 bases between. The V gene's germline CDR1 is LGHNA and CDR2 YNFKEQ. The CDR3 length is 13 residues. V usage is TRBV4-2 and J usage is TRBJ2-7; D is possibly TRBD1 or TRBD2 (5 bases each). This TCR came from an adult in good health. The input for sequencing was peripheral blood, taken on day 0 of AZD1222 vaccination. The CDR3 DNA is TGTGCCAGCAGCCAAGGGGGCGGGTTCGAGCAGTACTTC. It encodes CASSQGGGFEQYF.